A few counts support the clone carrying this TCR beta chain. The sample belongs to a study of molecular identifiers for immune sequencing clone quantification. In the study overall: In the replicates, RNA derived from roughly 20,000 or 100,000 naive CD8 cells was divided into five parts, and four were sequenced.

J lost 3 bases, V lost 3 bases, and 11 bases had no gene match. CDR1 MNHEY and CDR2 SMNVEV come from the germline V gene (reference sequence). This CDR3 spans 18 amino acids. Listed TCR primers, together with previously described methods, were used for the bulk TCR libraries. TCRdb re-derived calls from the PCR reads in MiXCR, one entry per CDR3 protein. The table has 600,000 to 650,000 distinct CDR3 sequences, about 20% seen once. This rearrangement joins TRBV27 to TRBJ2-2; 9 nucleotides agree with TRBD2. This receptor was taken from a human donor in good health. Some libraries in this study had Jurkat cell RNA spiked in. The sequenced sample was naive CD8+ T cells from blood, with Jurkat cell RNA spiked in. The subset denotes: FACS-sorted CD8+CD4-CCR7+CD45RA+ naive T cells. In nucleotides, the CDR3 is TGTGCCAGCAGTTTTGCTAGCGGGGTCGCGGTATACACCGGGGAGCTGTTTTTT. Translated, it gives CASSFASGVAVYTGELFF.